Listed here are 32 T cell receptor beta chains from one sample, sequenced in a study of cytomegalovirus exposure and HLA in healthy donors. In the PCR, 60 Vbeta and 13 Jbeta primers were used. The protocol was immunoSEQ multiplex PCR, while the TCRdb copy is restricted to in-frame clones and leaves out a portion. The data contain 110,000 or so clones, around 70% of them singletons. The specimen was PBMCs. Every receptor here comes from a man aged 25 to 40 in good health and CMV-seronegative.

This chain joins TRBV30 and TRBJ2-5; D possibly corresponds to TRBD2 (5 bases). The ends were cut back, 0 bases at V and 1 base at J, with 18 bases in the middle. Germline V lookup: CDR1 GTSNPN, CDR2 SVGIG (reference sequence). This CDR3 is built from 17 residues. CDR3 nucleotide sequence: TGTGCCTGGAGTGTAACGCTCGTCCCCGGGGTCCAAGAGACCCAGTACTTC. Its translation is CAWSVTLVPGVQETQYF.

J is TRBJ2-5 and V is TRBV5-1, with D possibly being TRBD1 (6 bases). There are 16 residues in the CDR3. Germline V gene sequence: CDR1 SGHRS, CDR2 YFSETQ. Trimming pared 2 bases from V and 1 base from J, leaving 15 bases between. CDR3 in amino acids: CASSLRGQQSQETQYF. The CDR3 DNA reads TGCGCCAGCAGCTTACGAGGACAGCAATCCCAAGAGACCCAGTACTTC. Using reference TRBV5-1 and TRBJ2-5 for the parts outside the CDR3, the full variable domain is KAGVTQTPRYLIKTRGQQVTLSCSPISGHRSVSWYQQTPGQGLQFLFEYFSETQRNKGNFPGRFSGRQFSNSRSEMNVSTLELGDSALYLCASSLRGQQSQETQYFGPGTRLLVL.

This chain connects TRBV29-1 to TRBJ2-2; a weak D match, TRBD2 (5 bases). Trimming cost V 4 bases and J 5 bases, with 11 bases left between them. Germline V CDR1 and CDR2: SQVTM, ANQGSEA. The CDR3 is 13 amino acids. The CDR3 loop is CSVGVARTGELFF. The CDR3 DNA reads TGCAGCGTTGGGGTAGCGAGGACCGGGGAGCTGTTTTTT.

The chain couples TRBV18 to TRBJ2-7, with 7 bases fitting TRBD1. Unmatched junction bases numbered 4, after V lost 2 bases and J lost 3 bases. This CDR3 comprises 14 residues. The V gene's germline CDR1 is KGHSH and CDR2 LQKENI. The DNA of the CDR3 is TGTGCCAGCTCACCAGGGGACAGCGGCTACGAGCAGTACTTC. It is translated as CASSPGDSGYEQYF.

The chain couples TRBV7-8 to TRBJ2-3, with D hard to call. Trimming removed 5 bases at V and 2 bases at J, with 14 bases between. Germline CDR1 is SGHVS and CDR2 is FQNEAQ. The CDR3 covers 15 residues. The chain's CDR3 is CASSHSSLSTDTQYF. CDR3 nucleotide sequence: TGTGCCAGCAGCCATAGCTCATTATCCACAGATACGCAGTATTTT.

This chain connects TRBV4-3 to TRBJ2-1, with 7 positions matching TRBD1. CDR1 and CDR2 from the germline V gene are LGHNA and YSLEER. CDR3 length: 15 amino acids. Trimming at V came to 2 bases and at J to 5 bases, leaving 6 bases not matched to a gene. The CDR3, as DNA: TGCGCCAGCAGCCAATTCGGGCAGGGGGACAATGAGCAGTTCTTC. It yields the protein CASSQFGQGDNEQFF.

V gene TRBV9 combines with J gene TRBJ2-2; D gene ambiguous. V lost 3 bases to trimming and J lost 3 bases, with 12 bases between them. Per germline, CDR1 SGDLS and CDR2 YYNGEE. This CDR3 contains 15 residues. The chain's CDR3 is CASSGNSVDTGELFF. The CDR3 nucleotides are TGTGCCAGCAGCGGAAACAGTGTTGACACCGGGGAGCTGTTTTTT. The variable domain in full, with the rest retrieved from reference TRBV9 and TRBJ2-2, is DSGVTQTPKHLITATGQRVTLRCSPRSGDLSVYWYQQSLDQGLQFLIQYYNGEERAKGNILERFSAQQFPDLHSELNLSSLELGDSALYFCASSGNSVDTGELFFGEGSRLTVL.

The chain combines TRBV4-3 with TRBJ1-3, with D possibly TRBD1 on 6 matching bases. Germline CDR1 is LGHNA and CDR2 is YSLEER. Trimming took off 0 bases at V and 4 bases at J, with 10 bases between the two ends. CDR3 length equals 15 residues. The CDR3 DNA reads as TGCGCCAGCAGCCAAGAACAGGGAAGGGGAAACACCATATATTTT. Its translation is CASSQEQGRGNTIYF.

The chain links TRBV29-1 to TRBJ2-5; 9 bases are a match to TRBD2. In germline, CDR1 is SQVTM, CDR2 ANQGSEA. The J segment lost 5 bases and the V segment lost 4 bases, leaving 5 bases of the junction unmatched. CDR3 size: 13 residues. This CDR3 is CSVAASGKETQYF. The CDR3, as DNA: TGCAGCGTTGCGGCTAGCGGGAAGGAGACCCAGTACTTC.

About this clone: One junction end does not reproduce the germline sequence, and a read error may be involved. The chain combines TRBV7-7 with TRBJ1-1; no clear D. The CDR3 is made up of 13 amino acids. Germline V gene data show CDR1 as SSHAT and CDR2 as FNYEAQ (reference sequence). CDR3 DNA: TGTGCTAGCAGCTTAACGGGGAACACTGAAGCTTTCTTT. The encoded protein is CASSLTGNTEAFF.

This rearrangement joins TRBV2 to TRBJ2-1; D gene uncertain. The ends were cut back, 8 bases at V and 10 bases at J, with 12 bases in the middle. Germline lookup yields CDR1 SNHLY and CDR2 FYNNEI. The CDR3 length is 11 residues. CDR3 loop: CASGRSMEQFF. The DNA for the CDR3 is TGTGCCAGCGGTCGGTCGATGGAGCAGTTCTTC.

Remarks on this clone: The junction differs from germline at one of its ends, possibly a read error. The chain recombines TRBV15 with TRBJ2-1; D is uncertain. Germline V gene lookup returns CDR1 LNHNV and CDR2 YYDKDF (reference sequence). This CDR3 has 14 amino acids. For the CDR3, the DNA is TGTGCCACCAGCAGAGGTGACTCCCACAATGAGCAGTTCTTC. Its protein is CATSRGDSHNEQFF.

This rearrangement joins TRBV28 to TRBJ2-4; possible D gene TRBD1, 6 bases. The germline V gene encodes CDR1 MDHEN and CDR2 SYDVKM. V was cut by 5 bases and J by 9 bases, with 17 bases left in between. The CDR3 consists of 14 residues. The CDR3 DNA is TGTGCCAGCAGTCGTGGGACACCAGGGAGCATTCAGTACTTC. This sequence encodes CASSRGTPGSIQYF. Combining the CDR3 with reference TRBV28 and TRBJ2-4 gives the whole variable domain DVKVTQSSRYLVKRTGEKVFLECVQDMDHENMFWYRQDPGLGLRLIYFSYDVKMKEKGDIPEGYSVSREKKERFSLILESASTNQTSMYLCASSRGTPGSIQYFGAGTRLSVL.

DNA for the CDR3: TGTGCCAGCAGTGCAGGGGTATCCGGGGAGCTGTTTTTT. Translation gives CASSAGVSGELFF. The rearrangement joins TRBV2 to TRBJ2-2; possible D gene TRBD1, 6 bases. Between the trimmed V and J ends, which lost 4 bases and 6 bases, there was a span of 9 bases. The CDR3 totals 13 residues. Germline V lookup: CDR1 SNHLY, CDR2 FYNNEI.

The chain uses TRBV12-5 and TRBJ2-7; 11 positions match TRBD1. Unmatched junction bases numbered 7, after V lost 6 bases and J lost 6 bases. The CDR3 contains 14 residues. Germline V gene data show CDR1 as LGHNT and CDR2 as FRNRAP. CDR3 DNA sequence: TGTGCTAGTGGCCACGGGACAGGGGGAGGCGAGCAGTACTTC. Its protein is CASGHGTGGGEQYF.

The CDR3 sequence is CASSETPDYGYTF. The CDR3 region has the DNA TGCGCCAGCAGTGAGACCCCGGACTATGGCTACACCTTC. The rearrangement uses TRBV10-2 and TRBJ1-2; D is undetermined. CDR1 is WSHSY, CDR2 SAAADI, per germline. The CDR3 is made up of 13 amino acids. V lost 2 bases and J lost 3, with 7 bases in between.

This clone showed up just a few times. The chain combines TRBV7-2 with TRBJ2-1, with TRBD1 matching over 8 bases. Trimming at V came to 5 bases and at J to 7 bases, leaving 10 bases not matched to a gene. Germline V gene lookup returns CDR1 SGHTA and CDR2 FQGNSA. This CDR3 has 15 residues. CDR3 loop: CASSTDRGRGNEQFF. Here the CDR3 DNA reads TGTGCCAGCAGCACTGACAGGGGTAGGGGTAATGAGCAGTTCTTC.

The rearrangement uses TRBV5-6 and TRBJ2-3; 8 bases fit TRBD2. The CDR3 is 14 residues long. Per germline, CDR1 SGHDT and CDR2 YYEEEE. V was pared by 4 bases and J by 6 bases, with 7 bases of the junction left unmatched. The CDR3 coding sequence is TGTGCCAGCAGCCTAAGCGGGAGTGTGGATACGCAGTATTTT. This encodes CASSLSGSVDTQYF.

CDR3 protein: CASSEKQGWTEAFF. Written as DNA, the CDR3 is TGTGCCAGCAGTGAAAAACAGGGTTGGACTGAAGCTTTCTTT. The gene calls are TRBV6-1 and TRBJ1-1, with D tentatively TRBD1 (6 bases). CDR1 MNHNS and CDR2 SASEGT come from the germline V gene. Trimming took off 2 bases at V and 5 bases at J, with 12 bases between the two ends. The CDR3 runs to 14 residues.

This clone was counted between two and nine times. The V gene is TRBV5-6, the J gene TRBJ2-7; 7 nucleotides match TRBD1. This CDR3 has 14 amino acids. The germline CDR1 and CDR2 sequences are SGHDT and YYEEEE. V lost 4 bases, J lost 3 bases, and 7 bases stayed unmatched. The CDR3 protein is CASSLQGTLYEQYF. Written as DNA, the CDR3 is TGTGCCAGCAGCCTACAGGGGACCCTCTACGAGCAGTACTTC.

The genes are TRBV4-1 and TRBJ1-2, with 8 bases aligning to TRBD1. The CDR3 is 14 residues long. The ends lost 3 bases at V and 4 bases at J; junction bases unmatched: 4. The germline V gene has CDR1 MGHRA and CDR2 YSYEKL. The CDR3 coding sequence is TGCGCCAGCAGCCACGGGACAGGCCTCTATGGCTACACCTTC. Translating gives CASSHGTGLYGYTF.

The table lists this clone with a count of one. The chain is built from TRBV25-1 and TRBJ1-2; 10 bases fit TRBD1. This CDR3 comprises 15 residues. J was trimmed by 3 bases and V by 2 bases; bases with no gene match: 3. Germline CDR1 reads MGHDK; CDR2 reads SYGVNS. The CDR3 is CASSETGTGDYGYTF. CDR3 bases: TGTGCCAGCAGTGAAACCGGGACAGGGGACTATGGCTACACCTTC.

This clone appeared once. This chain connects TRBV5-4 to TRBJ1-1; unclear D gene. The germline V gene encodes CDR1 SGHNT and CDR2 YYREEE (reference sequence). This CDR3 has 12 residues. Between the trimmed V and J ends, which lost 2 bases and 9 bases, there was a span of 11 bases. The CDR3 coding sequence is TGTGCCAGCAGCTTAGAGGGAGCTCAAGCTTTCTTT. It yields the protein CASSLEGAQAFF.

This clone has a single count. The V and J genes are TRBV7-6 and TRBJ2-7; 7 bases match TRBD2. Germline V gives CDR1 SGHVS, CDR2 FNYEAQ. The CDR3 runs to 18 residues. V trimming: 5 bases; J trimming: 3 bases; junction bases outside the gene matches: 19. The CDR3 sequence is CASSPGLTNSPTDYEQYF. The CDR3 DNA reads TGTGCCAGCAGCCCGGGACTAACGAACAGCCCCACTGACTACGAGCAGTACTTC.

The chain couples TRBV5-4 to TRBJ2-1; 13 nucleotides match TRBD2. This CDR3 region has 15 residues. J was trimmed by 10 bases and V by 4 bases; bases with no gene match: 8. Germline V gene data show CDR1 as SGHNT and CDR2 as YYREEE (reference sequence). CDR3 region: CASSPTSGRAREQFF. Here the CDR3 DNA reads TGTGCCAGCAGCCCCACTAGCGGGAGGGCACGAGAGCAGTTCTTC.

This clone has just a few counts. The chain employs TRBV7-3 and TRBJ2-3; possibly TRBD2 for D (6 bases). The CDR3 length is 16 residues. Per germline, CDR1 SGHTA and CDR2 FQGTGA. The germline V and J ends were trimmed by 4 bases and 1 base, with 15 bases remaining between them. DNA for the CDR3: TGTGCCAGCAGCTATCTTGGAGGGAGTGGCACAGATACGCAGTATTTT. This sequence encodes CASSYLGGSGTDTQYF.

The gene calls are TRBV19 and TRBJ1-1; D is uncertain. Trimming stripped 4 bases from V and 5 bases from J, with 11 bases between. In germline, CDR1 is LNHDA, CDR2 SQIVND (reference sequence). This CDR3 has 13 residues. The CDR3 bases are TGTGCCAGTAGTACTATGGGGAGTACTGAAGCTTTCTTT. The encoded protein is CASSTMGSTEAFF.

The chain joins TRBV19 to TRBJ2-1; 14 nucleotides align to TRBD2. This CDR3 region has 16 residues. The V gene's germline CDR1 is LNHDA and CDR2 SQIVND (reference sequence). V shed 5 bases, J shed 7 bases, and the junction held 7 bases outside the gene matches. The CDR3 protein is CASSPSTSGRGNEQFF. In nucleotides, the CDR3 is TGTGCCAGTAGTCCCTCGACTAGCGGGAGGGGGAATGAGCAGTTCTTC.

This chain uses TRBV21-1 with TRBJ2-7; the table's TRBD2 call for D was not verified on the DNA. TRBV21-1 has pseudogene status. The CDR3 spans 14 residues. The CDR3, as DNA: TGTGCCAGCAGCCCACGAACCTTAGAATACGAGCAGTACTTC. Protein product: CASSPRTLEYEQYF.

The gene calls are TRBV7-2 and TRBJ2-7; D gene ambiguous. Trimming removed 3 bases from V and 6 bases from J, with 15 bases in between. The CDR3 has 14 amino acids. The germline V gene has CDR1 SGHTA and CDR2 FQGNSA. DNA of the CDR3: TGTGCCAGCAGCTTCTATGGTTCATCAATCGAGCAGTACTTC. Translation: CASSFYGSSIEQYF.

V gene TRBV6-5 combines with J gene TRBJ2-1; TRBD2 matches at 8 bases. Germline V gene lookup returns CDR1 MNHEY and CDR2 SVGAGI. V shed 5 bases, J shed 3 bases, and the junction held 3 bases outside the gene matches. The CDR3 has 14 amino acids. The DNA for the CDR3 is TGTGCCAGCAGTGAGGGGACTAGCTACAATGAGCAGTTCTTC. This codes for CASSEGTSYNEQFF.

The chain couples TRBV5-1 to TRBJ2-2; 9 nucleotides line up with TRBD1. The CDR3 extends over 16 amino acids. Trimming removed 0 bases from V and 4 bases from J; junction bases left unmatched: 4. CDR1 is SGHRS, CDR2 YFSETQ, per germline. Here the CDR3 reads CASSLEGQGITGELFF. CDR3 coding DNA: TGCGCCAGCAGCTTGGAGGGACAGGGTATCACCGGGGAGCTGTTTTTT.